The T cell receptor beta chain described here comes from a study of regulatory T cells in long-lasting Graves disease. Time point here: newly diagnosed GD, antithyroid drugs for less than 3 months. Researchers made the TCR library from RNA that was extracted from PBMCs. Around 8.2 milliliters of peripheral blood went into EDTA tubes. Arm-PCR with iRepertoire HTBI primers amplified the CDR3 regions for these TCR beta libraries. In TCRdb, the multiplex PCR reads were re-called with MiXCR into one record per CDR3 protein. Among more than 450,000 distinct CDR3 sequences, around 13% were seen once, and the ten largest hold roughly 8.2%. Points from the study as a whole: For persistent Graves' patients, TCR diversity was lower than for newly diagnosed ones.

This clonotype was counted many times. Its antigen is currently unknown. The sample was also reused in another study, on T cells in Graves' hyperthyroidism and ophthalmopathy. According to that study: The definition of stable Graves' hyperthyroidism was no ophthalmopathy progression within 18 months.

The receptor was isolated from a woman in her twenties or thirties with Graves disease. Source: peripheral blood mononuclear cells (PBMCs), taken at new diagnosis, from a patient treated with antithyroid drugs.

This chain's CDR3 is CASSIPQGARTEAFF. The CDR3 coding sequence is TGTGCCAGCAGCATACCACAGGGGGCGCGCACTGAAGCTTTCTTT. The chain couples TRBV7-9 to TRBJ1-1, with 9 nucleotides matching TRBD1. The germline CDR1 and CDR2 sequences are SEHNR and FQNEAQ (reference sequence). J was trimmed by 4 bases and V by 5 bases; bases with no gene match: 8. This CDR3 contains 15 residues.